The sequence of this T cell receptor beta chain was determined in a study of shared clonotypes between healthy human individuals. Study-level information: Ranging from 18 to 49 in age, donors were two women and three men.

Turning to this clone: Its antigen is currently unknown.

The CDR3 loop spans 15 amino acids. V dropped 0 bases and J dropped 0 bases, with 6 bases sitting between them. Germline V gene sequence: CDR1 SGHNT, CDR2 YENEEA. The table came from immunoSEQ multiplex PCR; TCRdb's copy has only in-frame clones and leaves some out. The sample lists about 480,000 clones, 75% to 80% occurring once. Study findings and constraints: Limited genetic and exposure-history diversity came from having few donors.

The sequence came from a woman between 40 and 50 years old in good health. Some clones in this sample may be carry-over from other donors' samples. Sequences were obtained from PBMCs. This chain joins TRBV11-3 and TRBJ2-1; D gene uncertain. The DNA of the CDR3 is TGTGCCAGCAGCTTAGACTCGGACTCCTACAATGAGCAGTTCTTC. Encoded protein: CASSLDSDSYNEQFF. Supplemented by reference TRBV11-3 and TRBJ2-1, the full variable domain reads EAGVVQSPRYKIIEKKQPVAFWCNPISGHNTLYWYLQNLGQGPELLIRYENEEAVDDSQLPKDRFSAERLKGVDSTLKIQPAELGDSAVYLCASSLDSDSYNEQFFGPGTRLTVL.